A selection of T cell receptor beta chains follows, all from one sample in a study of glioma-infiltrating T cells after dendritic cell vaccination. Data came from immunoSEQ multiplex PCR; TCRdb stores just in-frame clones and leaves some out. There are tens of thousands of clones in the sample; more than 75% occur only once, and around 8.5% lies in the top ten. Sequences were derived from blood, sampled after dendritic cell vaccination. Source of these receptors: a human donor with glioblastoma. Both conserved end residues are part of each CDR3. A D gene is named only where the DNA matches it firmly. Size is omitted from some rows. Given values are once, few, many or a class for expanded clones.

CDR3 protein: CAWDPPLQPHHRDRADNYGYTF
CDR3 DNA: TGTGCCTGGGACCCCCCCCTACAGCCGCACCACCGGGACAGGGCAGACAACTATGGCTACACCTTC
J gene: TRBJ1-2
clone size: few
D gene: TRBD1
V gene: TRBV30

CDR3 protein: CASSLTGTEAFF
CDR3 DNA: TGTGCCAGCAGCTTGACGGGTACTGAAGCTTTCTTT
J gene: TRBJ1-1
clone size: .
D gene: .
V gene: TRBV7-9

CDR3 protein: CASNTYNEQFF
CDR3 DNA: TGTGCCAGCAACACCTACAATGAGCAGTTCTTC
J gene: TRBJ2-1
clone size: .
D gene: .
V gene: TRBV6-1

CDR3 protein: CASPQENTGELFF
CDR3 DNA: TGTGCCAGCCCTCAGGAAAACACCGGGGAGCTGTTTTTT
J gene: TRBJ2-2
clone size: .
D gene: .
V gene: TRBV6-1

CDR3 protein: CASRGQGWNEAFF
CDR3 DNA: TGTGCCAGCAGAGGACAGGGATGGAATGAAGCTTTCTTT
J gene: TRBJ1-1
clone size: .
D gene: TRBD1
V gene: TRBV6-1

CDR3 protein: CAWSVPHNTGELFF
CDR3 DNA: TGTGCCTGGAGTGTTCCCCATAACACCGGGGAGCTGTTTTTT
J gene: TRBJ2-2
clone size: once
D gene: .
V gene: TRBV30

CDR3 protein: CASSGYSKGPTEAFF
CDR3 DNA: TGTGCCAGCAGTGGATATTCGAAGGGGCCTACTGAAGCTTTCTTT
J gene: TRBJ1-1
clone size: .
D gene: .
V gene: TRBV6-1

CDR3 protein: CSVATTEQYF
CDR3 DNA: TGCAGCGTCGCGACAACCGAGCAGTACTTC
J gene: TRBJ2-7
clone size: once
D gene: .
V gene: TRBV29-1

CDR3 protein: CASLPRTGGTQYF
CDR3 DNA: TGTGCCAGCCTTCCGAGAACAGGGGGGACCCAGTACTTC
J gene: TRBJ2-5
clone size: .
D gene: TRBD1
V gene: TRBV11-3

CDR3 protein: CAWWTSIAGEQFF
CDR3 DNA: TGTGCCTGGTGGACTAGCATCGCCGGTGAGCAGTTCTTC
J gene: TRBJ2-1
clone size: .
D gene: TRBD2
V gene: TRBV30

CDR3 protein: CASSWTGSTNQPQHF
CDR3 DNA: TGTGCCAGCTCATGGACAGGGTCCACCAATCAGCCCCAGCATTTT
J gene: TRBJ1-5
clone size: .
D gene: TRBD1
V gene: TRBV2

CDR3 protein: CASSPKEGHHVEKLFF
CDR3 DNA: TGTGCCAGCAGCCCAAAAGAGGGACACCATGTTGAAAAACTGTTTTTT
J gene: TRBJ1-4
clone size: once
D gene: .
V gene: TRBV7-9

CDR3 protein: CASSLGGGNVNEQFF
CDR3 DNA: TGTGCCAGCAGCTTGGGCGGGGGGAACGTCAATGAGCAGTTCTTC
J gene: TRBJ2-1
clone size: .
D gene: TRBD2
V gene: TRBV5-4

CDR3 protein: CASSLRGTNTGELFF
CDR3 DNA: TGTGCTAGCAGCTTACGGGGGACGAACACCGGGGAGCTGTTTTTT
J gene: TRBJ2-2
clone size: few
D gene: .
V gene: TRBV7-7

CDR3 protein: CASGGQGERETQYF
CDR3 DNA: TGTGCCAGCGGCGGACAGGGCGAGAGGGAGACCCAGTACTTC
J gene: TRBJ2-5
clone size: .
D gene: TRBD1
V gene: TRBV19

CDR3 protein: CASSQGSTGMDIQYF
CDR3 DNA: TGCGCCAGCAGCCAAGGATCGACAGGGATGGACATTCAGTACTTC
J gene: TRBJ2-4
clone size: .
D gene: TRBD1
V gene: TRBV4-1

CDR3 protein: CASSPRTGLGQETQYF
CDR3 DNA: TGTGCCAGCAGCCCCAGGACAGGGTTAGGTCAAGAGACCCAGTACTTC
J gene: TRBJ2-5
clone size: .
D gene: TRBD1
V gene: TRBV5-6

CDR3 protein: CASSQAGSNTGELFF
CDR3 DNA: TGCGCCAGCAGCCAAGCAGGTTCGAACACCGGGGAGCTGTTTTTT
J gene: TRBJ2-2
clone size: .
D gene: .
V gene: TRBV4-1

CDR3 protein: CASSLAGGDRYIQYF
CDR3 DNA: TGTGCCAGCAGCTTAGCCGGGGGGGATCGGTACATTCAGTACTTC
J gene: TRBJ2-4
clone size: .
D gene: TRBD2
V gene: TRBV7-2

CDR3 protein: CASKGAGKTDTQYF
CDR3 DNA: TGTGCCAGTAAAGGAGCGGGGAAAACAGATACGCAGTATTTT
J gene: TRBJ2-3
clone size: .
D gene: TRBD2
V gene: TRBV6-6

CDR3 protein: CASSLEQGLRYEQYF
CDR3 DNA: TGTGCCAGCAGCTTAGAACAGGGATTGCGCTACGAGCAGTACTTC
J gene: TRBJ2-7
clone size: once
D gene: .
V gene: TRBV7-2

CDR3 protein: CASSHPGLRTGPLQETQYF
CDR3 DNA: TGCGCCAGCAGCCATCCCGGACTACGGACAGGACCTCTCCAAGAGACCCAGTACTTC
J gene: TRBJ2-5
clone size: .
D gene: .
V gene: TRBV4-1

CDR3 protein: CAWTDRYNSPLHF
CDR3 DNA: TGTGCCTGGACCGACAGATATAATTCCCCCCTCCACTTT
J gene: TRBJ1-6
clone size: few
D gene: .
V gene: TRBV30

CDR3 protein: CAGGGLASTDTQYF
CDR3 DNA: TGTGCCGGCGGCGGTCTAGCGAGCACAGATACGCAGTATTTT
J gene: TRBJ2-3
clone size: few
D gene: .
V gene: TRBV11-2

CDR3 protein: CASSRGQGMGETQYF
CDR3 DNA: TGTGCCAGCAGCAGGGGACAGGGGATGGGAGAGACCCAGTACTTC
J gene: TRBJ2-5
clone size: .
D gene: TRBD1
V gene: TRBV7-3

CDR3 protein: CASSMGRGYGYTF
CDR3 DNA: TGTGCCAGTAGTATGGGCAGGGGCTATGGCTACACCTTC
J gene: TRBJ1-2
clone size: .
D gene: .
V gene: TRBV19

CDR3 protein: CARDLRGSSPLHF
CDR3 DNA: TGTGCCAGGGATCTGAGGGGGAGTTCACCCCTCCACTTT
J gene: TRBJ1-6
clone size: .
D gene: .
V gene: TRBV21-1

CDR3 protein: CASSVYEGTNYGYTF
CDR3 DNA: TGTGCCAGCAGCGTATACGAGGGAACGAACTATGGCTACACCTTC
J gene: TRBJ1-2
clone size: .
D gene: .
V gene: TRBV9

CDR3 protein: CASSLGGGVPGELFF
CDR3 DNA: TGTGCCAGCAGCTTAGGCGGCGGGGTGCCCGGGGAGCTGTTTTTT
J gene: TRBJ2-2
clone size: .
D gene: .
V gene: TRBV11-3

CDR3 protein: CASGGDRGNQPQHF
CDR3 DNA: TGTGCCAGCGGGGGAGACAGGGGTAATCAGCCCCAGCATTTT
J gene: TRBJ1-5
clone size: few
D gene: TRBD1
V gene: TRBV9

CDR3 protein: CASILTGGGTEAFF
CDR3 DNA: TGTGCCAGCATCCTGACTGGGGGCGGCACTGAAGCTTTCTTT
J gene: TRBJ1-1
clone size: few
D gene: .
V gene: TRBV4-2

CDR3 protein: CAWRGGGDSPLHF
CDR3 DNA: TGTGCCTGGAGAGGAGGGGGGGATTCCCCCCTCCACTTT
J gene: TRBJ1-6
clone size: once
D gene: .
V gene: TRBV30

CDR3 protein: CASSYSIQGNTDTQYF
CDR3 DNA: TGTGCCAGCAGTTACTCGATCCAGGGGAACACAGATACGCAGTATTTT
J gene: TRBJ2-3
clone size: .
D gene: .
V gene: TRBV6-5

CDR3 protein: CASSVGDPAGSTGELFF
CDR3 DNA: TGCGCCAGCAGTGTGGGGGATCCAGCGGGGTCCACCGGGGAGCTGTTTTTT
J gene: TRBJ2-2
clone size: .
D gene: TRBD2
V gene: TRBV10-1

CDR3 protein: CASSVARLAENTGELFF
CDR3 DNA: TGTGCCAGCAGCGTAGCTAGACTAGCGGAAAACACCGGGGAGCTGTTTTTT
J gene: TRBJ2-2
clone size: once
D gene: TRBD2
V gene: TRBV9

CDR3 protein: CASSLIQGIYEQYF
CDR3 DNA: TGTGCCAGCAGCTTAATCCAGGGGATCTACGAGCAGTACTTC
J gene: TRBJ2-7
clone size: .
D gene: .
V gene: TRBV11-2

CDR3 protein: CASSQEGIAGKDTQYF
CDR3 DNA: TGCGCCAGCAGCCAAGAAGGGATAGCGGGGAAAGATACGCAGTATTTT
J gene: TRBJ2-3
clone size: few
D gene: TRBD2
V gene: TRBV4-1

CDR3 protein: CASSSRQGFTDTQYF
CDR3 DNA: TGTGCCAGCAGTTCGCGACAGGGGTTCACAGATACGCAGTATTTT
J gene: TRBJ2-3
clone size: .
D gene: TRBD1
V gene: TRBV27

CDR3 protein: CATSRDPTSSVSYEQYF
CDR3 DNA: TGTGCCACCAGCAGAGATCCGACTAGCTCTGTCTCCTACGAGCAGTACTTC
J gene: TRBJ2-7
clone size: .
D gene: TRBD2
V gene: TRBV15

CDR3 protein: CASSLGPWDRGRPYEQYF
CDR3 DNA: TGCGCCAGCAGCTTGGGGCCGTGGGACAGAGGACGACCCTACGAGCAGTACTTC
J gene: TRBJ2-7
clone size: .
D gene: TRBD1
V gene: TRBV5-1

CDR3 protein: CASSDGQVNTEAFF
CDR3 DNA: TGTGCCAGCAGCGACGGACAGGTGAACACTGAAGCTTTCTTT
J gene: TRBJ1-1
clone size: .
D gene: TRBD1
V gene: TRBV7-2

CDR3 protein: CASSLGGTGGDEQYF
CDR3 DNA: TGCGCCAGCAGCTTGGGTGGGACAGGGGGAGACGAGCAGTACTTC
J gene: TRBJ2-7
clone size: .
D gene: TRBD1
V gene: TRBV5-1

CDR3 protein: CASSSGGTGYGYTF
CDR3 DNA: TGTGCCAGCAGTTCGGGAGGGACAGGGTATGGCTACACCTTC
J gene: TRBJ1-2
clone size: .
D gene: TRBD1
V gene: TRBV2

CDR3 protein: CASKPRTDNTEAFF
CDR3 DNA: TGTGCCAGTAAACCTAGGACAGATAACACTGAAGCTTTCTTT
J gene: TRBJ1-1
clone size: .
D gene: .
V gene: TRBV19

CDR3 protein: CASSGPGTGTYEQYF
CDR3 DNA: TGTGCCAGCAGTGGACCCGGGACAGGGACTTACGAGCAGTACTTC
J gene: TRBJ2-7
clone size: .
D gene: TRBD1
V gene: TRBV25-1

CDR3 protein: CASSYYGTGDYEQYF
CDR3 DNA: TGTGCCAGCAGCTATTACGGGACAGGGGACTACGAGCAGTACTTC
J gene: TRBJ2-7
clone size: .
D gene: TRBD1
V gene: TRBV7-9

CDR3 protein: CASSYRVHAYEQYF
CDR3 DNA: TGTGCCAGCAGTTACCGGGTTCACGCCTACGAGCAGTACTTC
J gene: TRBJ2-7
clone size: .
D gene: .
V gene: TRBV6-6

CDR3 protein: CASLAGAGYGYTF
CDR3 DNA: TGTGCCAGCTTGGCAGGGGCAGGCTATGGCTACACCTTC
J gene: TRBJ1-2
clone size: few
D gene: .
V gene: TRBV6-5

CDR3 protein: CASSRGTANTGELFF
CDR3 DNA: TGCGCCAGCAGCCGCGGGACAGCGAACACCGGGGAGCTGTTTTTT
J gene: TRBJ2-2
clone size: .
D gene: .
V gene: TRBV4-1

CDR3 protein: CASSVGTAAEAFF
CDR3 DNA: TGTGCCAGCAGCGTAGGGACAGCGGCTGAAGCTTTCTTT
J gene: TRBJ1-1
clone size: .
D gene: .
V gene: TRBV9

CDR3 protein: CASSLGGRSSDTQYF
CDR3 DNA: TGTGCCAGCAGCTTAGGGGGCAGGTCCTCAGATACGCAGTATTTT
J gene: TRBJ2-3
clone size: .
D gene: .
V gene: TRBV7-3

CDR3 protein: CASSLKGVKNIQYF
CDR3 DNA: TGTGCCAGCAGCTTGAAAGGGGTCAAAAACATTCAGTACTTC
J gene: TRBJ2-4
clone size: .
D gene: .
V gene: TRBV5-4

CDR3 protein: CASRKEKQGVNQPQHF
CDR3 DNA: TGTGCCAGCAGAAAGGAAAAACAGGGCGTCAATCAGCCCCAGCATTTT
J gene: TRBJ1-5
clone size: .
D gene: .
V gene: TRBV7-6